This entry describes one T cell receptor (beta chain). CDR1 LNHDA and CDR2 SQIVND come from the germline V gene (reference sequence). The length of the CDR3 is 15 residues. Losses at the gene ends were 3 bases for V and 5 bases for J; bases not matched to a gene: 8. How the authors handled the data: Amplification from reference gene primers served as the basis for estimated nucleated cell counts. The assay was immunoSEQ multiplex PCR, and TCRdb's table has in-frame clones only and misses some. V and J calls and clone size are as listed in that table; D and trimming were resolved from the DNA. This table has a few hundred thousand clones, approximately 81% appearing once. The data stem from a study of blood T cell repertoires in COVID-19. Study at large: Some COVID-19 samples were acute and others convalescent; all came from the United States, Italy and Spain. T cells, B-cell-depleted T cells, or PBMCs supplied cDNA or gDNA.

This clonotype originated in a woman between 18 and 30 years old with acute or convalescent COVID-19. Sequenced: peripheral blood. The chain is built from TRBV19 and TRBJ1-2; 8 nucleotides match TRBD1. The CDR3 region is CASSIPRQGTYGYTF. CDR3 bases: TGTGCCAGTAGTATCCCCAGACAGGGGACATATGGCTACACCTTC.